A single sample gave rise to the 27 T cell receptor beta chains below, sequenced in a study of CD8+ T cells in alopecia areata. As for treatment: oral pan-JAK inhibitor, 5-10 mg twice daily. Investigators isolated RNA and reverse transcribed it into cDNA to act as the sequencing template. Some clones are missing from TCRdb's copy, which holds only in-frame ones; the method was immunoSEQ multiplex PCR. The sample consists of about 130,000 clones, about 51% of them appearing once. This specimen consisted of CD8+ T cells sorted from blood, obtained at week 4, from a patient treated with tofacitinib. The origin of the receptors is a human donor with alopecia areata.

This clone was seen only once. The V call is TRBV5-4, the J call TRBJ2-3; possibly TRBD1 or TRBD2 for D (5 bases each). This CDR3 contains 14 residues. Trimming left V 4 bases short and J 4 bases short, with 13 bases between. Germline V CDR1 and CDR2: SGHNT, YYREEE (reference sequence). The CDR3 here is CASSPPGQSDTQYF. In nucleotides, the CDR3 is TGTGCCAGCAGCCCGCCGGGGCAATCAGATACGCAGTATTTT.

On this clone itself: The same CDR3 can be traced to other DNA sequences in this sample. The rearrangement uses TRBV30 and TRBJ1-1; D remains unclear. This CDR3 has 13 residues. CDR1 is GTSNPN and CDR2 is SVGIG in the germline V gene (reference sequence). V lost 0 bases, J lost 2 bases, and 7 bases lay in between. CDR3 in amino acids: CAWSVSPNTEAFF. The CDR3 DNA reads TGTGCCTGGAGTGTATCGCCCAACACTGAAGCTTTCTTT.

V gene TRBV19 combines with J gene TRBJ2-1; no clear D. V lost 0 bases and J 0 bases, leaving 15 bases between the germline ends. The CDR3 is made up of 18 amino acids. Germline V gene data show CDR1 as LNHDA and CDR2 as SQIVND (reference sequence). In DNA form, the CDR3 reads TGTGCCAGTAGTATAGATCCGGTCGGGTTGTCCTCCTACAATGAGCAGTTCTTC. Its translation: CASSIDPVGLSSYNEQFF.

This sequence joins TRBV7-9 and TRBJ1-6; 10 bases match TRBD1. The germline V gene encodes CDR1 SEHNR and CDR2 FQNEAQ (reference sequence). J gave up 8 bases and V 3 bases, and 4 bases lay outside the gene matches. CDR3 length: 15 amino acids. CDR3 sequence reads: CASSFRDRGHSPLHF. The CDR3 bases are TGTGCCAGCAGCTTCCGGGACAGGGGACATTCACCCCTCCACTTT.

This chain connects TRBV11-2 to TRBJ2-5; D remains ambiguous. The V end lost 4 bases, the J end lost 4 bases, and 13 bases lay between the germline ends. CDR1 and CDR2 from the germline V gene are SGHAT and FQNNGV. CDR3 size: 14 residues. The chain's CDR3 is CASSSLWFRETQYF. The CDR3 nucleotides read TGTGCCAGCAGCTCTTTATGGTTTCGAGAGACCCAGTACTTC.

The chain has TRBV5-6 and TRBJ1-5, with 10 bases identical to TRBD1. The CDR3 covers 15 residues. V shed 5 bases and J 6 bases; nucleotides not matched to a gene: 8. Per the germline V gene, CDR1 is SGHDT and CDR2 is YYEEEE. The CDR3 loop reads CASSRDRGRVQPQHF. In nucleotides, the CDR3 is TGTGCCAGCAGTCGCGACAGGGGGCGCGTTCAGCCCCAGCATTTT.

The gene calls are TRBV4-1 and TRBJ1-2; D perhaps matches TRBD1 (5 bases). CDR3 length: 16 amino acids. Germline CDR1 MGHRA, CDR2 YSYEKL. Between the trimmed V and J ends, which lost 1 base and 3 bases, there was a span of 15 bases. The CDR3 region is CASSQVGGGEDYGYTF. As DNA, the CDR3 is TGCGCCAGCAGCCAAGTGGGGGGAGGAGAGGACTATGGCTACACCTTC.

This clone was recorded only once. The chain combines TRBV30 with TRBJ1-1, with 10 bases matching TRBD1. V gave up 3 bases and J gave up 6 bases; unmatched junction bases: 7. Germline V gene data show CDR1 as GTSNPN and CDR2 as SVGIG (reference sequence). CDR3 length: 14 residues. The DNA for the CDR3 is TGTGCCTGGAGCGGGACAGGGGCTGGGGCTGAAGCTTTCTTT. Translated, it gives CAWSGTGAGAEAFF. Full variable domain (remainder filled in from reference TRBV30 and TRBJ1-1): SQTIHQWPATLVQPVGSPLSLECTVEGTSNPNLYWYRQAAGRGLQLLFYSVGIGQISSEVPQNLSASRPQDRQFILSSKKLLLSDSGFYLCAWSGTGAGAEAFFGQGTRLTVV.

The chain links TRBV9 to TRBJ1-1; D gene uncertain. The CDR3 totals 14 residues. CDR1 and CDR2 from the germline V gene are SGDLS and YYNGEE. V lost 0 bases to trimming and J lost 0 bases, with 6 bases between them. CDR3 nucleotide sequence: TGTGCCAGCAGCGTAGAGTCCATGAACACTGAAGCTTTCTTT. Its translation is CASSVESMNTEAFF.

The chain joins TRBV2 to TRBJ2-6; D gene uncertain. The germline V gene encodes CDR1 SNHLY and CDR2 FYNNEI. The CDR3 is 17 residues long. V lost 4 bases to trimming and J lost 2 bases, with 15 bases between them. This CDR3 is CASSVETARPGANVLTF. For the CDR3, the DNA is TGTGCCAGCAGTGTGGAGACCGCCCGGCCTGGGGCCAACGTCCTGACTTTC.

This clone showed up just a few times. The chain joins TRBV7-9 to TRBJ2-2; the D is unclear. The CDR3 contains 13 residues. The germline gives CDR1 SEHNR, CDR2 FQNEAQ (reference sequence). Trimming pared 3 bases from V and 3 bases from J, leaving 5 bases between. In DNA, the CDR3 is TGTGCCAGCAGCTTTTCGGACACCGGGGAGCTGTTTTTT. This sequence encodes CASSFSDTGELFF.

This clone was detected only once. The CDR3 region is CSAGTGLGYTF. As DNA, the CDR3 is TGCAGTGCCGGGACAGGGCTAGGCTACACCTTC. The chain recombines TRBV20-1 with TRBJ1-2, with TRBD1 identical over 9 bases. J gave up 8 bases and V 6 bases, and 4 bases lay outside the gene matches. Per germline, CDR1 DFQATT and CDR2 SNEGSKA (reference sequence). The CDR3 runs 11 residues.

This chain joins TRBV15 and TRBJ2-5, with 9 bases lining up with TRBD1. V shed 6 bases and J 4 bases; nucleotides not matched to a gene: 9. The germline gives CDR1 LNHNV, CDR2 YYDKDF (reference sequence). The CDR3 runs to 15 residues. The CDR3 is CATREQGAFGETQYF. The CDR3 coding sequence is TGTGCCACCAGGGAACAGGGGGCGTTCGGAGAGACCCAGTACTTC.

The chain links TRBV30 to TRBJ1-1, with unresolved D. The V gene's germline CDR1 is GTSNPN and CDR2 SVGIG (reference sequence). Trimming took off 0 bases at V and 7 bases at J, with 12 bases between the two ends. The CDR3 consists of 13 residues. As DNA, the CDR3 is TGTGCCTGGAGTGTAGGGCCGTCTGTTGAAGCTTTCTTT. Translating it yields CAWSVGPSVEAFF. The variable domain in full, completed from reference TRBV30 and TRBJ1-1, reads SQTIHQWPATLVQPVGSPLSLECTVEGTSNPNLYWYRQAAGRGLQLLFYSVGIGQISSEVPQNLSASRPQDRQFILSSKKLLLSDSGFYLCAWSVGPSVEAFFGQGTRLTVV.

This chain joins TRBV29-1 and TRBJ2-1, with 9 bases fitting TRBD2. J lost 4 bases, V lost 8 bases, and 6 bases had no gene match. The CDR3 runs 13 residues. In germline, CDR1 is SQVTM, CDR2 ANQGSEA. CDR3 sequence reads: CSTSSGVYNEQFF. The CDR3 DNA reads as TGCAGCACCTCTAGCGGGGTTTACAATGAGCAGTTCTTC.

This chain joins TRBV5-6 and TRBJ1-2; 7 positions match TRBD1. Germline values: CDR1 SGHDT, CDR2 YYEEEE. J lost 4 bases, V lost 2 bases, and 5 bases had no gene match. The CDR3 totals 14 residues. This CDR3 is CASSFIGGTYGYTF. The CDR3 nucleotides read TGTGCCAGCAGCTTTATAGGGGGCACCTATGGCTACACCTTC.

This clone appeared a single time. J is TRBJ2-2 and V is TRBV29-1; the match to TRBD1 covers 9 bases. Per germline, CDR1 SQVTM and CDR2 ANQGSEA. The CDR3 sequence is 13 residues long. Unmatched junction bases numbered 2, after V lost 6 bases and J lost 3 bases. The CDR3 reads CSVRDRDTGELFF. CDR3 nucleotide sequence: TGCAGCGTCCGGGACAGGGACACCGGGGAGCTGTTTTTT.

This clone was seen only a few times. In DNA form, the CDR3 reads TGTGCCAGCAGCTTGAAAGCCGGGAACACCGGGGAGCTGTTTTTT. It yields the protein CASSLKAGNTGELFF. The rearrangement links TRBV5-4 to TRBJ2-2, with D uncertain. Germline V gene sequence: CDR1 SGHNT, CDR2 YYREEE (reference sequence). Trimming cost V 1 base and J 1 base, with 8 bases left between them. This CDR3 has 15 amino acids.

The rearrangement links TRBV6-4 to TRBJ2-3, with TRBD2 matching 8 bases. The CDR3 sequence is 15 residues long. The V gene end was trimmed by 2 bases and the J gene end by 3 bases; junction bases not matched to a gene: 4. The germline gives CDR1 MRHNA, CDR2 SNTAGT. CDR3 loop: CASSDIAGGTDTQYF. The DNA of the CDR3 is TGTGCCAGCAGTGACATCGCGGGGGGTACAGATACGCAGTATTTT.

This clone was detected a few times. This chain links TRBV7-9 with TRBJ1-5; the D is unclear. The CDR3 is 15 amino acids. Trimming took off 3 bases at V and 2 bases at J, with 11 bases between the two ends. Germline-derived CDR1 and CDR2 are SEHNR and FQNEAQ (reference sequence). CDR3 in amino acids: CASSFGGKGNQPQHF. For the CDR3, the DNA is TGTGCCAGCAGCTTCGGTGGCAAGGGCAATCAGCCCCAGCATTTT.

This clone is a singleton in its sample. The chain links TRBV25-1 to TRBJ2-2; the D is unclear. CDR1 and CDR2 from the germline V gene are MGHDK and SYGVNS. Trimming removed 1 base from V and 1 base from J, with 7 bases in between. CDR3 length equals 15 residues. CDR3 DNA: TGTGCCAGCAGTGAATTATTATGGAACACCGGGGAGCTGTTTTTT. This translates into CASSELLWNTGELFF.

In the case of this clone: This specimen includes other DNA sequences encoding the same CDR3. The rearrangement links TRBV30 to TRBJ2-2, with D uncertain. CDR3 length equals 12 residues. Trimming shortened V by 0 bases and J by 6 bases, and 5 bases separated the two germline ends. Germline V lookup: CDR1 GTSNPN, CDR2 SVGIG (reference sequence). The CDR3 DNA is TGTGCCTGGAGTGTGGGTTCCGGGGAGCTGTTTTTT. Translation gives CAWSVGSGELFF.

V is TRBV10-3 and J is TRBJ2-4, with D possibly being TRBD2 (5 bases). V was cut by 3 bases and J by 5 bases, with 14 bases left in between. Germline V gene lookup returns CDR1 ENHRY and CDR2 SYGVKD. The CDR3 spans 15 residues. The DNA of the CDR3 is TGTGCCATCAGTGATTATGAGGGCGTACAAAACATTCAGTACTTC. Its protein is CAISDYEGVQNIQYF.

Only a few counts were recorded for this clone. V and J are TRBV5-6 and TRBJ1-5; D might be TRBD1 (5 bases). Trimming pared 0 bases from V and 3 bases from J, leaving 13 bases between. The CDR3 runs 16 residues. Germline V gene sequence: CDR1 SGHDT, CDR2 YYEEEE. Here the CDR3 DNA reads TGTGCCAGCAGCTTGGTGACAGATAGTACCAATCAGCCCCAGCATTTT. Translated: CASSLVTDSTNQPQHF.

This chain joins TRBV4-1 and TRBJ2-2; D gene ambiguous. V was trimmed by 0 bases and J by 8 bases, leaving 13 bases between them. Germline CDR1 is MGHRA and CDR2 is YSYEKL. This CDR3 comprises 15 residues. The CDR3 DNA is TGCGCCAGCAGCCAAGATCAAAGACTCTCGGGGGAGCTGTTTTTT. Amino acid sequence: CASSQDQRLSGELFF.

This clone showed up just a few times. The chain links TRBV4-1 to TRBJ2-2, with 8 positions matching TRBD2. Per germline, CDR1 MGHRA and CDR2 YSYEKL. J lost 7 bases, V lost 3 bases, and 7 bases had no gene match. The CDR3 spans 15 residues. CDR3 in amino acids: CASSHTSGGGGELFF. CDR3 sequence (DNA): TGCGCCAGCAGCCACACTAGCGGCGGCGGCGGGGAGCTGTTTTTT.

The chain couples TRBV13 to TRBJ1-1; D ambiguous. Germline CDR1 PRHDT, CDR2 FYEKMQ (reference sequence). This CDR3 has 13 amino acids. Trimming stripped 1 base from V and 1 base from J, with 4 bases between. CDR3 loop: CASSLDRNTEAFF. The CDR3 nucleotides read TGTGCCAGCAGCTTAGACAGGAACACTGAAGCTTTCTTT.